This note documents a single TCR beta chain sequence. Its antigen is still unknown. The sample holds no much larger clone one base away, and base qualities are not on file. The CDR3, from cysteine to phenylalanine, totals 13 residues. Only CDR3 DNA remains: 39 bases, in frame from the first base. From a lookup of the germline V gene, CDR1 and CDR2 are ENHRY and SYGVKD. Relative to germline, V is 0 bases shorter and J is 8 bases shorter, with 5 bases between their ends. The High Capacity cDNA Reverse Transcription Kit was used to reverse transcribe all of the isolated RNA, meaning that expressed TCRB transcripts were what got sequenced. Naive, central memory and regulatory T cell samples underwent deep immunoSEQ sequencing, averaging roughly 3.4 million total reads per sample. After sorted cells were lysed in RLT buffer, RNA was extracted with DNase-treated RNeasy Micro or Mini kits, with the choice depending on cell number. To prevent cross-contamination, every cell subset was processed on its own, while patient and healthy donor samples were processed together. The immunoSEQ multiplex PCR was used to amplify TCRB sequences from cDNA, yielding 87-bp fragments that span the CDR3 region. The amplicons were sequenced using the Illumina HiSeq platform. The authors processed their data as follows. Synthetic template baselines were used to correct PCR bias computationally, reads within Hamming distance 2 were collapsed together, and singletons that could not be merged were discarded. Reads were aligned to IMGT to assign V, D and J genes, CDR3 length, and insertions or deletions at six rearrangement sites. Within each subset, clonotype counts were normalized to sorted cell number, after which true diversity and Gini coefficients were computed with the tcR R package. Repertoire sharing was quantified using the overlap coefficient calculated on TCRB nucleotide sequences. Out-of-frame TCRB sequences from naive cells were analyzed as a proxy for the pre-selection repertoire. The clones in this table, taken by TCRdb from immuneACCESS, are in-frame only. Not every clone is retained; where verified, under half of the shortfall comes from an unresolved V gene, and the cause of the rest is unknown. The DNA was the basis for D and trimming; V, J and clone size are from that table. The sample records 600,000 to 700,000 clones, approximately 13% of which are singletons. Around 0.12% of the sample comes from the top ten.

This specimen comes from a study of beta chain features in type 1 diabetes (dated by TCRdb to the late 2010s). About the investigation overall: No differences in mean age, gender distribution, total cell number or subset yield were found between patients and healthy donors. Across all samples, fewer than 110,000,000 sorted cells were examined, and cell number per subset correlated strongly with RNA yield. In the study, TCRB repertoires of sorted circulating CD4+ T cell subsets from recently diagnosed type 1 diabetes patients were compared with those of matched healthy donors. Regulatory and stem cell-like memory subsets were obtained from only 8 patients and roughly 8 healthy donors, while naive and central memory subsets were obtained from all 30 or so donors.

A single peripheral blood draw of about 116 mL on average was collected from each donor into heparinised tubes. A BD FACSAria II and a panel including CD45RO, CCR7, CD25, CD127, CD95 and CD27 were used to sort naive, central memory, regulatory and stem cell-like memory CD4+ T cells. A purity above 98% was achieved for all sorted populations. PBMCs were isolated right away by Lymphoprep density gradient centrifugation and were stained directly, without culture. Samples were stained and sorted in pairs, with one healthy donor and one patient per experiment, so that batch effects were minimized. General study outcomes and caveats: Sequencing cDNA rather than genomic DNA could over-represent highly expressing activated cells, although activation and CD3 levels did not differ between groups. Fewer insertions and more nucleotide deletions at VDJ recombination sites were observed in patients with type 1 diabetes, implying thymic rearrangement abnormalities. The naive, central memory and regulatory TCRB repertoires appeared to resemble one another more closely among patients than among healthy donors. Type 1 diabetes patients showed a moderate but significant shortening of TCRB CDR3 length in all four CD4+ subsets. HLA sub-analyses involved small numbers of individuals, so any influence of HLA type on TCRB rearrangement remained unresolved. Shorter templates might have been favored by PCR, but patient and control samples were amplified and corrected together, so both groups would have been affected equally by any skew.

The clonotype was recovered from a man aged 25 to 45 with type 1 diabetes. The chain was built from TRBV10-3 and TRBJ1-6, with the D gene not clear enough to name. The source material was naive CD4+ T cells from blood. Taken with the paper, the label for cell subset or site translates to: true naive CD4+ T cells. In nucleotides, the sequence is TGTGCCATCAGTGAGTCGGCTGATTCACCCCTCCACTTT. It specifies CAISESADSPLHF.